One T cell receptor beta chain is described in this entry. Its antigen is not identified. Profiling relied on immunoSEQ multiplex PCR, and the TCRdb table lists in-frame clones only, not all of them. The data show around 5,400 clones, roughly 60% seen once. These data come from a study of CD4+ T cells in melanoma. General study results and limits: A reported correlation linked neoantigen-specific CD4+ T cells to CD8+, macrophage and B cell function. In melanoma, neoantigen-specific CD4+ T cells reportedly differed in differentiation state.

The germline CDR1 and CDR2 sequences are MNHEY and SMNVEV (reference sequence). The CDR3 sequence is 14 residues long. Trimming took 7 bases from V and 1 from J, leaving 11 bases between them. Sample: cells from a culture (not recorded whether cultured in vitro). The chain recombines TRBV27 with TRBJ2-1; a possible D gene is TRBD2 (6 bases). The TCR was taken from a human donor with melanoma. The DNA of the CDR3 is TGTGCCAGCACCCTGGGGGGATCCTACAATGAGCAGTTCTTC. Translation gives CASTLGGSYNEQFF.